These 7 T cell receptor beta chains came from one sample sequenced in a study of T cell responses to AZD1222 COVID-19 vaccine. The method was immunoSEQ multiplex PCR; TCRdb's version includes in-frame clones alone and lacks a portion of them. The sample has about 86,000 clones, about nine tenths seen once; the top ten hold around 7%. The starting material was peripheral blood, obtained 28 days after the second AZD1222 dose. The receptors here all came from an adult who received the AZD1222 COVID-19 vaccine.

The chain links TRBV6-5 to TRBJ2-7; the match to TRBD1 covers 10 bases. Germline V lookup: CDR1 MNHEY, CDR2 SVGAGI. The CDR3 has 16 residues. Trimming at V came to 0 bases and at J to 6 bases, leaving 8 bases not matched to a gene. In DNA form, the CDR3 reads TGTGCCAGCAGTTACTCCTTGGACAGGGGGTGGTTCGAGCAGTACTTC. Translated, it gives CASSYSLDRGWFEQYF.

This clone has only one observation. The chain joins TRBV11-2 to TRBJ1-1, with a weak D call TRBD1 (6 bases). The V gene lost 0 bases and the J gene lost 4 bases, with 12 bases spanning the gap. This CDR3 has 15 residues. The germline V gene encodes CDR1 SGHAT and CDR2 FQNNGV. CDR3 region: CASSLEGGLATEAFF. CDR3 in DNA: TGTGCCAGCAGCTTAGAGGGGGGGCTGGCCACTGAAGCTTTCTTT. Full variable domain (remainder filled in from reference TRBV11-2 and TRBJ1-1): EAGVAQSPRYKIIEKRQSVAFWCNPISGHATLYWYQQILGQGPKLLIQFQNNGVVDDSQLPKDRFSAERLKGVDSTLKIQPAKLEDSAVYLCASSLEGGLATEAFFGQGTRLTVV.

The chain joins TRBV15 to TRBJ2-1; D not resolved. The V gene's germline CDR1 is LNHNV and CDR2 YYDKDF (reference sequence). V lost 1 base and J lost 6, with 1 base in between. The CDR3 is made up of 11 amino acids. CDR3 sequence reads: CATSRVNEQFF. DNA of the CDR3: TGTGCCACCAGCAGAGTCAATGAGCAGTTCTTC.

CDR3 protein: CASSLTSGSPDTQYF. In DNA form, the CDR3 reads TGCGCCAGCAGCTTGACTAGCGGGAGCCCAGATACGCAGTATTTT. V and J are TRBV5-1 and TRBJ2-3; TRBD2 matches 11 bases. CDR1 and CDR2 from the germline V gene are SGHRS and YFSETQ. The CDR3 length is 15 residues. J was trimmed by 4 bases and V by 1 base; bases with no gene match: 2.

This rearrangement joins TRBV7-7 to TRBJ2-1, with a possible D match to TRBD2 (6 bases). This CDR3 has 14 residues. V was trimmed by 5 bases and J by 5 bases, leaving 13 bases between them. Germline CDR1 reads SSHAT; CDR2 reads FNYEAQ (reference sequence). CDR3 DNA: TGTGCCAGCAGCAGGGGACTCTCTGACAATGAGCAGTTCTTC. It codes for CASSRGLSDNEQFF.

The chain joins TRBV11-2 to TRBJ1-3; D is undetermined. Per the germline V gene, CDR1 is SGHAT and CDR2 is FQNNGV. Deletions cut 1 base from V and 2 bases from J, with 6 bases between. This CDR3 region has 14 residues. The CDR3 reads CASSLGVAGNTIYF. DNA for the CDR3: TGTGCCAGCAGCTTAGGGGTTGCTGGAAACACCATATATTTT.

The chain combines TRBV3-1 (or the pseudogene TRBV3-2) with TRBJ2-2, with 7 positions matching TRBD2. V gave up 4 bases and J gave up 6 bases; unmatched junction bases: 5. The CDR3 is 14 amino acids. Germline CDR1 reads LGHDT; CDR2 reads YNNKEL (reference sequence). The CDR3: CASSLLGRAGELFF. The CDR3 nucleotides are TGTGCCAGCAGCCTCCTTGGGAGGGCCGGGGAGCTGTTTTTT.